One and the same sample provided the 16 T cell receptor beta chains below, sequenced in a study of T cell repertoires in cytomegalovirus infection. Each CDR3 protein gets one entry after TCRdb re-called the reads with MiXCR. The sample has about 740,000 distinct CDR3 sequences, around 32% seen once. Antigens for these TCRs are unknown. The material was cultured PBMCs, obtained from culture after CMV antigen stimulation. The receptor set was obtained from a human donor in good health (CMV status not recorded). Some clones in this sample may be carry-over from other donors' samples.

This chain connects TRBV19 to TRBJ2-1, with D possibly matching TRBD2 (6 bases). Trimming left V 8 bases short and J 6 bases short, with 20 bases between. This CDR3 is built from 15 residues. Germline CDR1 reads LNHDA; CDR2 reads SQIVND (reference sequence). The CDR3 bases are TGTGCCAGTGCCCCCGGGAGCCCTGGGGGCAATGAGCAGTTCTTC. Its protein is CASAPGSPGGNEQFF.

This clonotype was found a few times. Here the CDR3 reads CASSLQTANSPLHF. The CDR3 DNA reads TGTGCCAGCAGTTTACAGACAGCAAATTCACCCCTCCACTTT. The chain is built from TRBV12-3 or TRBV12-4 and TRBJ1-6; D is perhaps TRBD1 (5 bases). V lost 2 bases to trimming and J lost 7 bases, with 9 bases between them. The CDR3 loop spans 14 amino acids.

This clonotype was detected a few times. The rearrangement links TRBV7-6 to TRBJ2-2; D remains unclear. CDR1 is SGHVS and CDR2 is FNYEAQ in the germline V gene. This CDR3 has 15 residues. V lost 2 bases and J lost 5, with 12 bases in between. CDR3 in amino acids: CASSLSAYVTGELFF. CDR3 nucleotide sequence: TGTGCCAGCAGCTTATCGGCCTATGTAACCGGGGAGCTGTTTTTT.

This clonotype has just a few counts. This chain connects TRBV2 to TRBJ1-3; no firm D call. The CDR3 is 14 amino acids. Per germline, CDR1 SNHLY and CDR2 FYNNEI. Trimming removed 7 bases at V and 4 bases at J, with 14 bases between. CDR3 sequence reads: CASTREGWGNTIYF. The CDR3 nucleotides are TGTGCCAGCACCCGGGAGGGCTGGGGAAACACCATATATTTT. The whole variable domain, remainder taken from reference TRBV2 and TRBJ1-3, is EPEVTQTPSHQVTQMGQEVILRCVPISNHLYFYWYRQILGQKVEFLVSFYNNEISEKSEIFDDQFSVERPDGSNFTLKIRSTKLEDSAMYFCASTREGWGNTIYFGEGSWLTVV.

The chain is built from TRBV19 and TRBJ1-5; D not resolved. V lost 0 bases to trimming and J lost 9 bases, with 9 bases between them. CDR3 length equals 13 residues. Looked up from germline, CDR1 is LNHDA and CDR2 is SQIVND (reference sequence). The CDR3 sequence is CASSIELRGPQHF. In DNA form, the CDR3 reads TGTGCCAGTAGTATAGAGCTCCGCGGGCCCCAGCATTTT.

The chain employs TRBV7-9 and TRBJ1-5; possibly TRBD1 for D (5 bases). There are 17 residues in the CDR3. V lost 5 bases to trimming and J lost 9 bases, with 26 bases between them. Germline V lookup: CDR1 SEHNR, CDR2 FQNEAQ (reference sequence). In nucleotides, the CDR3 is TGTGCCAGCAGCCAAGCCACCGGGACCTGGGAGGGTCTGCCCCAGCATTTT. Translation gives CASSQATGTWEGLPQHF.

This chain connects TRBV28 to TRBJ1-5; no clear D. The germline CDR1 and CDR2 sequences are MDHEN and SYDVKM. The V end lost 6 bases, the J end lost 6 bases, and 9 bases lay between the germline ends. CDR3 length: 12 residues. The CDR3 loop is CASSPVGQPQHF. CDR3 coding DNA: TGTGCCAGCAGCCCCGTCGGTCAGCCCCAGCATTTT.

This chain connects TRBV19 to TRBJ2-3; possible D gene TRBD1, 6 bases. From germline, CDR1 is LNHDA and CDR2 SQIVND (reference sequence). V was pared by 9 bases and J by 6 bases, with 19 bases between. The CDR3 totals 14 residues. CDR3 nucleotide sequence: TGTGCCAGCAACACCGGGACACCTCAGGATACGCAGTATTTT. This gives the protein CASNTGTPQDTQYF. Full variable domain (missing parts from reference TRBV19 and TRBJ2-3): DGGITQSPKYLFRKEGQNVTLSCEQNLNHDAMYWYRQDPGQGLRLIYYSQIVNDFQKGDIAEGYSVSREKKESFPLTVTSAQKNPTAFYLCASNTGTPQDTQYFGPGTRLTVL.

This clonotype was counted only a few times. The gene calls are TRBV7-9 and TRBJ2-3; TRBD2 is a possible D gene (5 bases). Germline assignment: CDR1 SEHNR and CDR2 FQNEAQ (reference sequence). V lost 5 bases and J 5 bases, leaving 11 bases between the germline ends. CDR3 length equals 13 residues. The CDR3 DNA follows: TGTGCCAGCAGCCCCGAACTAGTAGATACGCAGTATTTT. This encodes CASSPELVDTQYF.

This clonotype occurred a few times. The gene calls are TRBV7-9 and TRBJ1-5; no clear D gene. Trimming pared 8 bases from V and 3 bases from J, leaving 17 bases between. In germline, CDR1 is SEHNR, CDR2 FQNEAQ (reference sequence). The CDR3 extends over 15 amino acids. The CDR3 sequence: CASGVGPLSNQPQHF. In nucleotides, the CDR3 is TGTGCCAGCGGAGTGGGCCCCCTCTCCAATCAGCCCCAGCATTTT.

This clonotype has only a few counts. The V gene is TRBV7-2, the J gene TRBJ2-1, with 11 bases identical to TRBD2. The CDR3 loop spans 17 amino acids. Germline V gene data show CDR1 as SGHTA and CDR2 as FQGNSA. Unmatched junction bases numbered 10, after V lost 1 base and J lost 8 bases. As DNA, the CDR3 is TGTGCCAGCAGCTTAGAATGGAGGACTAGCGGGCCCCATGAGCAGTTCTTC. Amino acid sequence: CASSLEWRTSGPHEQFF.

This clonotype was seen a few times. The V call is TRBV5-4, the J call TRBJ2-1, with D perhaps matching TRBD1 or TRBD2 (5 bases each). V was shortened by 5 bases and J by 5 bases, with 17 bases between the two germline ends. This CDR3 contains 15 residues. Germline assignment: CDR1 SGHNT and CDR2 YYREEE (reference sequence). The CDR3 here is CASRSGPSRNNEQFF. CDR3 in DNA: TGTGCCAGCAGATCGGGACCCTCCCGGAACAATGAGCAGTTCTTC.

The V and J genes are TRBV23-1 and TRBJ2-7; no definite D call. TRBV23-1 qualifies as an ORF whose function is uncertain. This CDR3 comprises 16 residues. The V end was cut by 0 bases, the J end by 0 bases, with 12 bases between. The CDR3 is CASSQSGRLSSYEQYF. The CDR3, as DNA: TGCGCCAGCAGTCAATCGGGTCGGTTGAGCTCCTACGAGCAGTACTTC.

The chain recombines TRBV6-2 or TRBV6-3 with TRBJ2-7; 8 bases fit TRBD2. With V trimmed by 5 bases and J by 6 bases, 3 bases remained unmatched. This CDR3 spans 12 amino acids. Germline V gives CDR1 MNHEY, CDR2 SVGEGT. The CDR3 here is CASSRAGVEQYF. The DNA of the CDR3 is TGTGCCAGCAGTCGAGCGGGAGTCGAGCAGTACTTC.

The chain is built from TRBV20-1 and TRBJ2-3; no clear D. This CDR3 contains 11 residues. Germline assignment: CDR1 DFQATT and CDR2 SNEGSKA (reference sequence). Trimming pared 8 bases from V and 6 bases from J, leaving 12 bases between. The CDR3 DNA sequence: TGCAGTTTCTGCCCACGCGATACGCAGTATTTT. Translating gives CSFCPRDTQYF.

The J gene is TRBJ1-1, the V gene TRBV12-5; D gene unclear. The CDR3 has 12 amino acids. V was clipped by 1 base and J by 11 bases, with 11 bases between them. Germline V lookup: CDR1 LGHNT, CDR2 FRNRAP. The CDR3 DNA is TGTGCTAGTGGTTTGGGTTTAGTTGGGGCTTTCTTT. This sequence encodes CASGLGLVGAFF.